This record looks at one TCR beta chain sequence and its context. Its target antigen remains unknown. Base qualities are missing; no much larger clone stands one base away. The data belong to a study of blood T cell repertoires in COVID-19 (dated by TCRdb to about 2020). Notes on the research overall: Samples covering the acute and convalescent phases of COVID-19 were provided by collaborators in the United States, Italy and Spain. The prospective study material was composed of cDNA or gDNA derived from T cells, B-cell-depleted T cells, or PBMCs. The dataset comprised deeply sampled blood TCRbeta repertoires from subjects exposed to, actively infected with, or recovered from COVID-19. The repertoires were made available in a free public database intended to serve as a resource for research on the immune response to SARS-CoV-2. Samples came from the ongoing ImmuneRACE study (first 160 participants) plus 1,254 subjects from 6 global collaborators. Sample metadata almost always included a de-identified subject ID, COVID-19 status, age in years and sex. HLA class I and class II types, where available, came from metadata supplied by the sample provider rather than from assay-based typing.

V is reduced by 0 bases and J by 6 bases, leaving a spacing of 7 bases between them. Reading the germline V gene (reference sequence) gives CDR1 SGHKS and CDR2 YYEKEE. The CDR3, cysteine through phenylalanine, is 14 amino acids long. This entry keeps only the CDR3 DNA: 42 bases, framed from base 1. The immunoSEQ Assay, a bias-controlled multiplex PCR, was used to amplify TCRbeta CDR3 regions from genomic DNA. The study's processing was this. The number of nucleated cells in each sample was estimated from the amplification of reference gene primers within the assay. Sequence reads were collapsed and filtered to measure the absolute abundance of every unique TCRbeta CDR3 rearrangement. For each sample, productive Simpson clonality was calculated as the square root of Simpson's diversity index across productive rearrangements. In TCRdb, the immuneACCESS table is reduced to in-frame sequences with V and J assigned. These tables do not hold every clone; where another copy was compared, an unresolved V gene accounts for under half, and the others remain unexplained. Clone size and V and J calls were adopted from that table, with D and trimming inferred from the DNA. The sample table records roughly 350,000 clones; about 87% of these occur just once. The ten largest account for 8.5% to 12% of the sample.

Results the study describes overall, beyond this receptor: The amount of clinical and demographic metadata varied by source and participant and was provided uncurated.

At one collaborating source in Seattle, patients were enrolled during active infection and were followed longitudinally through the course of disease. Each collaborating institution followed its own protocols to collect whole blood in K2EDTA tubes. For TCRbeta analysis, collaborator samples were shipped as frozen whole blood, as isolated PBMCs, or as DNA extracted from either sample type. This TCR derives from a woman in her twenties or thirties with COVID-19, enrolled during active disease. The sequencing sample was made of peripheral blood. Recombination joined TRBV5-5 with TRBJ1-6, with no D gene named confidently. The nucleotide sequence reads TGTGCCAGCAGCTTGGTCGGGTTTAATTCACCCCTCCACTTT. It specifies CASSLVGFNSPLHF.